These 32 T cell receptor beta chains share one sample of origin, sequenced in a study of blood T cell repertoires in COVID-19. Libraries were prepared by immunoSEQ multiplex PCR; TCRdb keeps only in-frame clonotypes and omits some of them. The repertoire has roughly 360,000 clones, roughly four fifths of them found once; the top ten carry approximately 5.4%. The sequenced material came from PBMCs or T cells enriched from blood (not recorded which). Source of these receptors: a woman between 45 and 65 years old who had recovered from COVID-19.

This clone was seen once. The V gene is TRBV19, the J gene TRBJ1-6, with D maybe TRBD1 (5 bases). The CDR3 is made up of 17 amino acids. CDR1 is LNHDA, CDR2 SQIVND, per germline (reference sequence). V was shortened by 1 base and J by 6 bases, with 16 bases between the two germline ends. This CDR3 reads CASSIVGGTGANSPLHF. CDR3 DNA sequence: TGTGCCAGTAGTATAGTAGGTGGCACAGGAGCTAATTCACCCCTCCACTTT.

This rearrangement joins TRBV30 to TRBJ1-1, with D possibly matching TRBD1 (6 bases). The length of the CDR3 is 10 residues. Germline V lookup: CDR1 GTSNPN, CDR2 SVGIG (reference sequence). V lost 7 bases and J 6 bases, leaving 9 bases between the germline ends. The CDR3 DNA is TGTGCCTCCAGGGGCCCTGAAGCTTTCTTT. Its protein is CASRGPEAFF.

The V and J genes are TRBV19 and TRBJ2-5; 9 bases align to TRBD1. This CDR3 is built from 15 residues. The germline CDR1 and CDR2 sequences are LNHDA and SQIVND (reference sequence). Trimming removed 6 bases from V and 5 bases from J; junction bases left unmatched: 10. CDR3 region: CASSHPGQGVETQYF. Here the CDR3 DNA reads TGTGCCAGTAGCCACCCGGGACAGGGCGTGGAGACCCAGTACTTC.

This chain links TRBV13 with TRBJ1-5; TRBD1 might be the D (5 bases). Germline V gives CDR1 PRHDT, CDR2 FYEKMQ (reference sequence). Trimming cost V 5 bases and J 4 bases, with 21 bases left between them. The CDR3 is 17 amino acids. The chain's CDR3 is CASSPRRGAGPNQPQHF. The CDR3 DNA sequence: TGTGCCAGCAGCCCTCGGAGGGGTGCTGGGCCAAATCAGCCCCAGCATTTT.

In its sample, this clone was seen a few times. The J gene is TRBJ1-2, the V gene TRBV6-4, with D hard to call. CDR3 length: 12 residues. Germline V gene lookup returns CDR1 MRHNA and CDR2 SNTAGT. Trimming pared 4 bases from V and 6 bases from J, leaving 9 bases between. The CDR3 protein is CASSGSGHGYTF. The DNA of the CDR3 is TGTGCCAGCAGTGGTTCTGGGCATGGCTACACCTTC.

This chain connects TRBV15 to TRBJ2-4; TRBD2 agrees at 12 bases. This CDR3 region has 13 residues. With V trimmed by 0 bases and J by 15 bases, 3 bases remained unmatched. CDR1 is LNHNV and CDR2 is YYDKDF in the germline V gene (reference sequence). CDR3 in amino acids: CATSRDRLAGVYF. In nucleotides, the CDR3 is TGTGCCACCAGCAGAGATAGACTAGCGGGAGTGTACTTC.

The chain couples TRBV5-4 to TRBJ2-5, with D tentatively TRBD2 (5 bases). The CDR3 has 13 residues. The germline V and J ends were trimmed by 5 bases and 2 bases, with 10 bases remaining between them. Germline loops: CDR1 SGHNT, CDR2 YYREEE (reference sequence). The CDR3 bases are TGTGCCAGCAGTGGACGGGGACAAGAGACCCAGTACTTC. It translates to CASSGRGQETQYF.

This clone was observed many times. The V call is TRBV10-3, the J call TRBJ1-1; possible D gene TRBD1, 6 bases. The CDR3 is 12 amino acids. The germline gives CDR1 ENHRY, CDR2 SYGVKD. Trimming removed 5 bases at V and 7 bases at J, with 11 bases between. The CDR3: CAISPRTDEAFF. The CDR3 bases are TGTGCCATCAGTCCCCGGACAGATGAAGCTTTCTTT.

This chain uses TRBV9 with TRBJ1-1; TRBD1 matches 12 bases. J lost 9 bases, V lost 4 bases, and 13 bases had no gene match. CDR1 and CDR2 (germline): SGDLS, YYNGEE. The CDR3 runs 16 residues. CDR3 nucleotide sequence: TGTGCCAGCAGCCCAGGGACAGGGGGCGTCGAGAGGAAAGCTTTCTTT. Translated: CASSPGTGGVERKAFF. Full variable domain (remainder filled in from reference TRBV9 and TRBJ1-1): DSGVTQTPKHLITATGQRVTLRCSPRSGDLSVYWYQQSLDQGLQFLIQYYNGEERAKGNILERFSAQQFPDLHSELNLSSLELGDSALYFCASSPGTGGVERKAFFGQGTRLTVV.

The rearrangement links TRBV5-1 to TRBJ1-2, with 7 bases aligning to TRBD1. This CDR3 contains 15 residues. J lost 3 bases, V lost 0 bases, and 5 bases had no gene match. Germline assignment: CDR1 SGHRS and CDR2 YFSETQ. The CDR3 here is CASSLASGTDYGYTF. Here the CDR3 DNA reads TGCGCCAGCAGCTTGGCCTCGGGGACAGACTATGGCTACACCTTC.

This rearrangement joins TRBV25-1 to TRBJ1-6; 8 bases map to TRBD1. CDR3 length: 16 amino acids. CDR1 is MGHDK and CDR2 is SYGVNS in the germline V gene. Trimming took 5 bases from V and 6 from J; bases not matched to a gene: 9. CDR3: CASSSYSTGVNSPLHF. In DNA form, the CDR3 reads TGTGCCAGCAGTTCTTATTCGACAGGGGTTAATTCACCCCTCCACTTT.

The CDR3 loop reads CASSAYSGFGIVTNYGYTF. The CDR3 DNA sequence: TGCGCCAGCAGCGCCTACTCAGGGTTCGGAATCGTAACTAACTATGGCTACACCTTC. The rearrangement uses TRBV5-1 and TRBJ1-2; tentatively, D is TRBD1 (5 bases). Trimming removed 4 bases from V and 0 bases from J, with 25 bases in between. Looked up from germline, CDR1 is SGHRS and CDR2 is YFSETQ. The CDR3 spans 19 residues.

The chain uses TRBV9 and TRBJ1-3, with a tentative D call TRBD1 (6 bases). The CDR3 spans 17 residues. CDR1 and CDR2 from the germline V gene are SGDLS and YYNGEE. V lost 7 bases and J 0 bases, leaving 20 bases between the germline ends. CDR3 amino acids: CASSAYGGLTSGNTIYF. Written as DNA, the CDR3 is TGTGCCAGCTCAGCGTACGGGGGGCTGACCTCTGGAAACACCATATATTTT.

This clone was picked up a small number of times. The chain links TRBV19 to TRBJ2-1, with 11 bases fitting TRBD1. CDR1 and CDR2 from the germline V gene are LNHDA and SQIVND (reference sequence). This CDR3 has 15 amino acids. V lost 3 bases and J lost 10; bases outside the gene matches: 8. For the CDR3, the DNA is TGTGCCAGTAGTATTGGGACAGGGGGTTATAGGGAGCAGTTCTTC. This sequence encodes CASSIGTGGYREQFF.

The chain uses TRBV5-1 and TRBJ1-4; D possibly corresponds to TRBD1 (5 bases). The CDR3 spans 13 residues. V was clipped by 3 bases and J by 11 bases, with 14 bases between them. Germline V gene sequence: CDR1 SGHRS, CDR2 YFSETQ. The CDR3 bases are TGCGCCAGCAGCTGGGGGGAGCCTGAGAAACTGTTTTTT. Translated: CASSWGEPEKLFF.

The rearrangement uses TRBV5-1 and TRBJ2-5; TRBD2 matches 9 bases. V shed 0 bases and J 5 bases; nucleotides not matched to a gene: 8. The CDR3 loop spans 16 amino acids. Looked up from germline, CDR1 is SGHRS and CDR2 is YFSETQ. In nucleotides, the CDR3 is TGCGCCAGCAGCTTGGGAGTAGCGGGGGAAACGGAGACCCAGTACTTC. Protein: CASSLGVAGETETQYF.

The gene calls are TRBV11-2 and TRBJ2-6, with TRBD1 as a possible D gene (6 bases). There are 17 residues in the CDR3. In germline, CDR1 is SGHAT, CDR2 FQNNGV. The V end was cut by 2 bases, the J end by 0 bases, with 11 bases between. CDR3 residues: CASSLMRGISGANVLTF. DNA of the CDR3: TGTGCCAGCAGCTTAATGAGGGGGATCTCTGGGGCCAACGTCCTGACTTTC.

The V call is TRBV7-2, the J call TRBJ2-5; D may be TRBD1 (6 bases). The germline V and J ends were trimmed by 1 base and 5 bases, with 17 bases remaining between them. The CDR3 has 16 residues. Germline CDR1 and CDR2: SGHTA and FQGNSA. The DNA for the CDR3 is TGTGCCAGCAGCTTAGGAGGGGGACCCCCCAAGGAGACCCAGTACTTC. This gives the protein CASSLGGGPPKETQYF.

The chain employs TRBV6-2 or TRBV6-3 and TRBJ1-2; D possibly corresponds to TRBD1 (5 bases). The CDR3 has 13 amino acids. V was clipped by 6 bases and J by 7 bases, with 15 bases between them. Germline V gives CDR1 MNHEY, CDR2 SVGEGT. The CDR3 loop is CASSLRDSSGYTF. The CDR3 DNA reads as TGTGCCAGCAGCCTGAGGGACTCCAGTGGCTACACCTTC.

The V call is TRBV25-1, the J call TRBJ2-7, with 12 nucleotides matching TRBD1. In germline, CDR1 is MGHDK, CDR2 SYGVNS. This CDR3 region has 17 residues. The ends lost 3 bases at V and 4 bases at J; junction bases unmatched: 10. The DNA of the CDR3 is TGTGCCAGCAGTGACAATGGGGGGACAGGGGGCTTGTACGAGCAGTACTTC. It encodes CASSDNGGTGGLYEQYF.

Notes on this clone: Other DNA sequences of this sample code for an identical CDR3. The rearrangement joins TRBV12-3 or TRBV12-4 to TRBJ1-2, with a possible D match to TRBD1 (5 bases). Trimming pared 2 bases from V and 4 bases from J, leaving 5 bases between. The CDR3 totals 12 residues. CDR3 in amino acids: CASSLTGYGYTF. In DNA, the CDR3 is TGTGCCAGCAGTTTAACAGGCTATGGCTACACCTTC.

This chain connects TRBV27 to TRBJ2-7, with D perhaps TRBD1 (6 bases). This CDR3 has 17 amino acids. From germline, CDR1 is MNHEY and CDR2 SMNVEV (reference sequence). V was cut by 1 base and J by 1 base, with 17 bases left in between. The CDR3 nucleotides are TGTGCCAGCAGTTTATTGGCCCAGGGGCAGGGTTCCTACGAGCAGTACTTC. It codes for CASSLLAQGQGSYEQYF.

This clone was seen a handful of times. This chain uses TRBV7-8 with TRBJ1-1, with D maybe TRBD1 (5 bases). The CDR3 is 15 amino acids. The germline V and J ends were trimmed by 1 base and 2 bases, with 11 bases remaining between them. Germline V gene lookup returns CDR1 SGHVS and CDR2 FQNEAQ. The CDR3 sequence is CASSLGMRTNTEAFF. DNA for the CDR3: TGTGCCAGCAGCTTAGGTATGCGGACAAACACTGAAGCTTTCTTT.

V usage is TRBV5-6 and J usage is TRBJ2-7, with D maybe TRBD1 (6 bases). From germline, CDR1 is SGHDT and CDR2 YYEEEE. The V end lost 0 bases, the J end lost 3 bases, and 25 bases lay between the germline ends. This CDR3 region has 19 residues. The CDR3 protein is CASSLDRVESPGALYEQYF. CDR3 coding DNA: TGTGCCAGCAGCTTGGACAGGGTAGAGTCACCCGGGGCCCTCTACGAGCAGTACTTC.

The chain couples TRBV12-5 to TRBJ2-1; 9 bases line up with TRBD2. J lost 5 bases, V lost 5 bases, and 10 bases had no gene match. The CDR3 covers 16 residues. The germline gives CDR1 LGHNT, CDR2 FRNRAP. The CDR3 spells CASGDTGTSTDNEQFF. The CDR3 DNA reads as TGTGCTAGTGGTGATACCGGGACTAGCACCGACAATGAGCAGTTCTTC.

The chain joins TRBV7-8 to TRBJ1-1, with a weak D call TRBD1 (5 bases). Germline CDR1 reads SGHVS; CDR2 reads FQNEAQ. V lost 1 base, J lost 1 base, and 7 bases lay in between. The CDR3 consists of 14 residues. The CDR3 protein is CASSLVRENTEAFF. CDR3 nucleotide sequence: TGTGCCAGCAGCTTAGTCAGGGAGAACACTGAAGCTTTCTTT.

The J gene is TRBJ2-1, the V gene TRBV18; maybe TRBD2 (7 bases). The V gene's germline CDR1 is KGHSH and CDR2 LQKENI. The V gene lost 4 bases and the J gene lost 4 bases, with 14 bases spanning the gap. The CDR3 runs 15 residues. This CDR3 is CASSQTGGAYNEQFF. The DNA for the CDR3 is TGTGCCAGCTCACAAACTGGGGGGGCTTACAATGAGCAGTTCTTC.

The table lists this clone with a count of one. V and J are TRBV28 and TRBJ2-2; TRBD1 aligns across 10 bases. The V and J ends lost 3 bases and 5 bases, in that order; junction bases with no gene match: 9. Germline values: CDR1 MDHEN, CDR2 SYDVKM. The CDR3 length is 17 residues. CDR3 nucleotide sequence: TGTGCCAGCAGTTTTCCCGGGACAGGGGTCGGGACCGGGGAGCTGTTTTTT. Amino acid sequence: CASSFPGTGVGTGELFF.

V gene TRBV7-3 combines with J gene TRBJ2-2, with TRBD2 identical over 7 bases. Trimming took 0 bases from V and 4 from J; bases not matched to a gene: 5. The CDR3 length is 16 residues. Germline assignment: CDR1 SGHTA and CDR2 FQGTGA. The CDR3 DNA follows: TGTGCCAGCAGCTTAACCCCGGCTAGCGGCACCGGGGAGCTGTTTTTT. Translation: CASSLTPASGTGELFF.

This clone was counted a few times. The J gene is TRBJ1-1, the V gene TRBV7-6; no definite D call. The CDR3 covers 15 residues. Trimming took off 2 bases at V and 2 bases at J, with 12 bases between the two ends. Germline values: CDR1 SGHVS, CDR2 FNYEAQ. The CDR3 DNA reads as TGTGCCAGCAGCTTAATGCTCGGAGGAAACACTGAAGCTTTCTTT. The encoded protein is CASSLMLGGNTEAFF.

The chain is built from TRBV14 and TRBJ1-6; 7 bases are a match to TRBD1. This CDR3 is 14 amino acids long. The J segment lost 13 bases and the V segment lost 1 base, leaving 7 bases of the junction unmatched. The germline CDR1 and CDR2 sequences are SGHDN and FVKESK. CDR3 nucleotide sequence: TGTGCCAGCAGCCAAGGGCCAGGGGGAGCCCCCCTCCACTTT. Translating it yields CASSQGPGGAPLHF.

The chain couples TRBV5-1 to TRBJ2-2; 7 nucleotides match TRBD2. CDR3 length: 13 amino acids. Germline V gives CDR1 SGHRS, CDR2 YFSETQ. V dropped 2 bases and J dropped 6; count of bases not matched to a gene: 1. The CDR3 sequence is CASSFREAGELFF. CDR3 in DNA: TGCGCCAGCAGCTTCCGGGAGGCCGGGGAGCTGTTTTTT.